A single sample is the source of the 27 T cell receptor beta chains below, sequenced in a study of cytomegalovirus exposure and HLA in healthy donors. A multiplex PCR was run with 60 Vbeta primers and 13 Jbeta primers. TCRdb keeps only in-frame clones here, not all; method: immunoSEQ multiplex PCR. The table has roughly 200,000 clones, over 70% seen once. Specimen: PBMCs. Receptors originate from a woman in her fifties or sixties in good health and CMV-seropositive.

The rearrangement links TRBV7-3 to TRBJ1-6; TRBD1 is a possible D gene (5 bases). CDR1 is SGHTA, CDR2 FQGTGA, per germline. This CDR3 has 15 residues. V gave up 5 bases and J gave up 5 bases, with 13 bases separating them. The CDR3 sequence: CASSAAGLDNSPLHF. The CDR3 bases are TGTGCCAGCAGCGCCGCAGGGTTAGATAATTCACCCCTCCACTTT.

This sequence joins TRBV28 and TRBJ1-6, with a weak D call TRBD1 (5 bases). V lost 0 bases to trimming and J lost 6 bases, with 6 bases between them. There are 14 residues in the CDR3. Germline V CDR1 and CDR2: MDHEN, SYDVKM. CDR3 DNA sequence: TGTGCCAGCAGTTTATGGCAGGGTAATTCACCCCTCCACTTT. Protein sequence: CASSLWQGNSPLHF.

The rearrangement links TRBV19 to TRBJ2-7, with TRBD1 as a possible D gene (5 bases). CDR1 is LNHDA and CDR2 is SQIVND in the germline V gene (reference sequence). This CDR3 is 14 amino acids long. V was pared by 5 bases and J by 3 bases, with 14 bases between. Written as DNA, the CDR3 is TGTGCCAGTAGTTCGACAGCCGACCACTACGAGCAGTACTTC. As protein: CASSSTADHYEQYF.

The chain is built from TRBV27 and TRBJ2-5; TRBD1 matches at 7 bases. The CDR3 is 14 residues long. With V trimmed by 3 bases and J by 2 bases, 3 bases remained unmatched. Germline lookup yields CDR1 MNHEY and CDR2 SMNVEV (reference sequence). CDR3 nucleotides: TGTGCCAGCAGTTTCCAGGGGGTTCAAGAGACCCAGTACTTC. Translating gives CASSFQGVQETQYF.

This clone has only one observation. V usage is TRBV5-6 and J usage is TRBJ1-3; no clear D gene. V was clipped by 0 bases and J by 2 bases, with 6 bases between them. The CDR3 runs to 14 residues. The germline CDR1 and CDR2 sequences are SGHDT and YYEEEE. CDR3 nucleotides: TGTGCCAGCAGCTTGGGGGCCACTGGAAACACCATATATTTT. Translated: CASSLGATGNTIYF.

The CDR3 bases are TGTGCCAGCAGTTACTCCGGGACTACTTGGGGAGATACGCAGTATTTT. The encoded protein is CASSYSGTTWGDTQYF. The V and J genes are TRBV6-5 and TRBJ2-3, with TRBD2 identical over 7 bases. Germline V gives CDR1 MNHEY, CDR2 SVGAGI. The CDR3 covers 16 residues. The V and J ends lost 0 bases and 5 bases, in that order; junction bases with no gene match: 8.

The chain links TRBV18 to TRBJ2-5; 10 bases are shared with TRBD2. This CDR3 is built from 16 residues. Germline assignment: CDR1 KGHSH and CDR2 LQKENI. The V gene end was trimmed by 1 base and the J gene end by 9 bases; junction bases not matched to a gene: 11. The DNA of the CDR3 is TGTGCCAGCTCACCACAGTTAGCGGGAGGCCCTGGGGCCCAGTACTTC. As protein: CASSPQLAGGPGAQYF.

This clone was observed a single time. The chain combines TRBV2 with TRBJ2-7; 7 nucleotides agree with TRBD2. Germline loops: CDR1 SNHLY, CDR2 FYNNEI. The ends lost 8 bases at V and 4 bases at J; junction bases unmatched: 8. The CDR3 length is 13 residues. In DNA form, the CDR3 reads TGTGCCAGCGGCCGGCGGGAGACGTACGAGCAGTACTTC. Its translation is CASGRRETYEQYF. Supplemented by reference TRBV2 and TRBJ2-7, the full variable domain reads EPEVTQTPSHQVTQMGQEVILRCVPISNHLYFYWYRQILGQKVEFLVSFYNNEISEKSEIFDDQFSVERPDGSNFTLKIRSTKLEDSAMYFCASGRRETYEQYFGPGTRLTVT.

This chain uses TRBV5-1 with TRBJ2-7, with 11 nucleotides matching TRBD1. V lost 4 bases, J lost 7 bases, and 4 bases stayed unmatched. Per germline, CDR1 SGHRS and CDR2 YFSETQ. There are 13 residues in the CDR3. Here the CDR3 DNA reads TGCGCCAGCAGCGTGGGACAGGGGGGAGAGCAGTACTTC. Protein sequence: CASSVGQGGEQYF. The full variable domain, its missing parts supplied by reference TRBV5-1 and TRBJ2-7, is KAGVTQTPRYLIKTRGQQVTLSCSPISGHRSVSWYQQTPGQGLQFLFEYFSETQRNKGNFPGRFSGRQFSNSRSEMNVSTLELGDSALYLCASSVGQGGEQYFGPGTRLTVT.

The chain joins TRBV5-1 to TRBJ1-3, with D possibly matching TRBD1 (6 bases). The V end was cut by 0 bases, the J end by 0 bases, with 13 bases between. CDR1 and CDR2 (germline): SGHRS, YFSETQ. The CDR3 is 17 amino acids. The CDR3 coding sequence is TGCGCCAGCAGCTTGGAGGCAGGGGCTAACTCTGGAAACACCATATATTTT. Protein: CASSLEAGANSGNTIYF.

The rearrangement uses TRBV5-1 and TRBJ1-1, with 7 nucleotides matching TRBD1. Germline CDR1 SGHRS, CDR2 YFSETQ. After removal of 4 bases from V and 4 bases from J, the junction contained 10 bases not matched to a gene. This CDR3 is 15 amino acids long. The CDR3 loop is CASSTGTRQGTEAFF. The DNA for the CDR3 is TGCGCCAGCAGCACAGGGACCCGACAGGGCACTGAAGCTTTCTTT. The full variable domain, its missing parts supplied by reference TRBV5-1 and TRBJ1-1, is KAGVTQTPRYLIKTRGQQVTLSCSPISGHRSVSWYQQTPGQGLQFLFEYFSETQRNKGNFPGRFSGRQFSNSRSEMNVSTLELGDSALYLCASSTGTRQGTEAFFGQGTRLTVV.

The rearrangement uses TRBV18 and TRBJ2-6; 9 nucleotides align to TRBD2. The CDR3 runs to 20 residues. CDR1 KGHSH and CDR2 LQKENI come from the germline V gene. Losses at the gene ends were 0 bases for V and 0 bases for J; bases not matched to a gene: 9. The CDR3 loop reads CASSPPNLAGRSSGANVLTF. The DNA of the CDR3 is TGTGCCAGCTCACCACCGAATCTAGCGGGGCGAAGCTCTGGGGCCAACGTCCTGACTTTC.

The chain couples TRBV4-2 to TRBJ1-4; a possible D gene is TRBD1 (6 bases). The CDR3 covers 15 residues. CDR1 LGHNA and CDR2 YNFKEQ come from the germline V gene. Trimming stripped 2 bases from V and 7 bases from J, with 14 bases between. CDR3 in DNA: TGTGCCAGCAGCCAACTACAGGGTTCAGGTGAAAAACTGTTTTTT. Residues: CASSQLQGSGEKLFF.

The chain employs TRBV30 and TRBJ1-4, with D maybe TRBD1 (5 bases). Germline V gene sequence: CDR1 GTSNPN, CDR2 SVGIG (reference sequence). This CDR3 has 12 residues. Trimming removed 4 bases from V and 8 bases from J, with 11 bases in between. CDR3 bases: TGTGCCTGGACGAGGGGAGGAGAAAAACTGTTTTTT. This codes for CAWTRGGEKLFF.

The rearrangement uses TRBV7-2 and TRBJ1-2; D is perhaps TRBD1 (5 bases). V gave up 4 bases and J gave up 0 bases, with 12 bases separating them. Germline V gene sequence: CDR1 SGHTA, CDR2 FQGNSA. The CDR3 has 15 residues. CDR3 DNA sequence: TGTGCCAGCAGCTCCGGGACGGGAGCTAACTATGGCTACACCTTC. Its protein is CASSSGTGANYGYTF.

This clone was counted between two and nine times. The chain links TRBV7-2 to TRBJ2-3; D perhaps matches TRBD2 (6 bases). The CDR3 loop spans 15 amino acids. V lost 0 bases to trimming and J lost 4 bases, with 11 bases between them. Germline values: CDR1 SGHTA, CDR2 FQGNSA. CDR3 coding DNA: TGTGCCAGCAGCTTAGCGAAGCGGGTAGCAGATACGCAGTATTTT. It is translated as CASSLAKRVADTQYF.

In its sample, this clone was seen once. The V call is TRBV19, the J call TRBJ2-5; 7 bases line up with TRBD1. CDR1 and CDR2 from the germline V gene are LNHDA and SQIVND (reference sequence). This CDR3 has 14 residues. After removal of 7 bases from V and 3 bases from J, the junction contained 8 bases not matched to a gene. This chain's CDR3 is CASNSGTAKETQYF. The DNA of the CDR3 is TGTGCCAGTAACTCCGGGACAGCAAAAGAGACCCAGTACTTC.

V usage is TRBV29-1 and J usage is TRBJ1-1; D remains ambiguous. This CDR3 is built from 12 residues. Germline V gene lookup returns CDR1 SQVTM and CDR2 ANQGSEA. Trimming cost V 4 bases and J 6 bases, with 12 bases left between them. The CDR3 coding sequence is TGCAGCGTTGCCAGGTCTGGTCCTGAAGCTTTCTTT. Protein sequence: CSVARSGPEAFF.

CDR3 sequence (DNA): TGTGCCAGCAGCCCGGGGTTAGGGTTCTTC. Translating it yields CASSPGLGFF. The gene calls are TRBV6-6 and TRBJ2-1; TRBD2 might be the D (5 bases). Germline V gene lookup returns CDR1 MNHNY and CDR2 SVGAGI (reference sequence). V was trimmed by 6 bases and J by 15 bases, leaving 12 bases between them. The CDR3 covers 10 residues.

The genes are TRBV30 and TRBJ2-3, with D possibly being TRBD1 (5 bases). The V gene's germline CDR1 is GTSNPN and CDR2 SVGIG (reference sequence). This CDR3 spans 13 amino acids. Trimming shortened V by 1 base and J by 4 bases, and 9 bases separated the two germline ends. This CDR3 reads CAWSGGGADTQYF. CDR3 in DNA: TGTGCCTGGAGTGGGGGCGGTGCAGATACGCAGTATTTT.

The chain recombines TRBV4-3 with TRBJ1-5; no definite D call. Between the trimmed V and J ends, which lost 0 bases and 4 bases, there was a span of 7 bases. Germline V gene data show CDR1 as LGHNA and CDR2 as YSLEER. CDR3 length: 14 residues. CDR3 nucleotides: TGCGCCAGCAGCCAAGATTCCGGGAATCAGCCCCAGCATTTT. It specifies CASSQDSGNQPQHF.

The V call is TRBV9, the J call TRBJ2-3, with TRBD1 matching over 9 bases. CDR1 is SGDLS and CDR2 is YYNGEE in the germline V gene. CDR3 size: 16 residues. V lost 1 base to trimming and J lost 5 bases; unmatched junction nucleotides: 8. CDR3 DNA sequence: TGTGCCAGCAGCGTAAGTTCCGGACAGGGGAGAGATACGCAGTATTTT. Encoded protein: CASSVSSGQGRDTQYF. Based on the CDR3 plus reference TRBV9 and TRBJ2-3, the full variable domain is DSGVTQTPKHLITATGQRVTLRCSPRSGDLSVYWYQQSLDQGLQFLIQYYNGEERAKGNILERFSAQQFPDLHSELNLSSLELGDSALYFCASSVSSGQGRDTQYFGPGTRLTVL.

The chain carries TRBV25-1 and TRBJ1-1, with 8 bases fitting TRBD1. Trimming took 4 bases from V and 4 from J; bases not matched to a gene: 2. Germline V gene data show CDR1 as MGHDK and CDR2 as SYGVNS. The CDR3 consists of 13 residues. The CDR3 region is CASSVTGGTEAFF. CDR3 DNA sequence: TGTGCCAGCAGTGTTACAGGGGGCACTGAAGCTTTCTTT.

This clone showed up just a few times. The chain uses TRBV5-1 and TRBJ2-1; 12 bases line up with TRBD2. With V trimmed by 0 bases and J by 8 bases, 6 bases remained unmatched. The CDR3 totals 16 residues. CDR1 and CDR2 from the germline V gene are SGHRS and YFSETQ. CDR3 in amino acids: CASSLAASGRAHEQFF. For the CDR3, the DNA is TGCGCCAGCAGCTTGGCCGCTAGCGGGAGGGCTCATGAGCAGTTCTTC.

This chain connects TRBV5-1 to TRBJ1-1; D is undetermined. The V gene's germline CDR1 is SGHRS and CDR2 YFSETQ. With 0 bases removed from V and 9 bases from J, the gap between germline ends came to 12 bases. The CDR3 length is 13 residues. The CDR3 region has the DNA TGCGCCAGCAGCTTGGCACCGAGGGCCAAAGCTTTCTTT. As protein: CASSLAPRAKAFF.

The table lists this clone with a few counts. Other DNA sequences of this sample code for an identical CDR3. The rearrangement links TRBV9 to TRBJ1-1; 7 bases are shared with TRBD1. The CDR3 sequence is 15 residues long. The germline V gene encodes CDR1 SGDLS and CDR2 YYNGEE. Trimming at V came to 0 bases and at J to 0 bases, leaving 2 bases not matched to a gene. This CDR3 reads CASSVGGQLNTEAFF. CDR3 bases: TGTGCCAGCAGCGTAGGGGGACAGTTGAACACTGAAGCTTTCTTT.

The chain joins TRBV15 to TRBJ2-1, with D tentatively TRBD1 (6 bases). There are 15 residues in the CDR3. V was trimmed by 0 bases and J by 2 bases, leaving 8 bases between them. Germline V CDR1 and CDR2: LNHNV, YYDKDF (reference sequence). The CDR3 here is CATSRDSGAYNEQFF. The CDR3 DNA reads as TGTGCCACCAGCAGAGATTCAGGGGCCTACAATGAGCAGTTCTTC.